This entry concerns a single T cell receptor (beta chain). The target antigen is unknown. The sample comes from a study of a mutant IDH1 vaccine in newly diagnosed glioma. As for the study in general: Treated patients had a mean age of approximately 40 years and a 62.5% male, about 38% female split.

The trim removed 4 bases at V and 5 bases at J, leaving 6 bases unmatched. The germline V gene encodes CDR1 ENHRY and CDR2 SYGVKD. The CDR3 is made up of 15 amino acids. Assay: immunoSEQ multiplex PCR; the TCRdb copy retains only in-frame clones and omits some. Here the sample spans about 60,000 clones, 84% being singletons. As for time point: week 35, safety follow-up. Doses comprised 300 ug of mutant IDH1 20-mer peptide each, plus topical imiquimod. The donors had new WHO grade 3 or 4 astrocytomas; these were IDH1-mutant and ATRX-lost. The TCR was taken from a man aged 25 to 40 with glioma. The rearrangement uses TRBV10-3 and TRBJ2-2; 8 bases map to TRBD2. Sequencing used PBMCs, obtained from a glioma patient whose treatment included an IDH1 peptide vaccine. CDR3 sequence reads: CAISATPGGTGELFF. In nucleotides, the CDR3 is TGTGCCATCAGTGCGACGCCGGGGGGGACCGGGGAGCTGTTTTTT.